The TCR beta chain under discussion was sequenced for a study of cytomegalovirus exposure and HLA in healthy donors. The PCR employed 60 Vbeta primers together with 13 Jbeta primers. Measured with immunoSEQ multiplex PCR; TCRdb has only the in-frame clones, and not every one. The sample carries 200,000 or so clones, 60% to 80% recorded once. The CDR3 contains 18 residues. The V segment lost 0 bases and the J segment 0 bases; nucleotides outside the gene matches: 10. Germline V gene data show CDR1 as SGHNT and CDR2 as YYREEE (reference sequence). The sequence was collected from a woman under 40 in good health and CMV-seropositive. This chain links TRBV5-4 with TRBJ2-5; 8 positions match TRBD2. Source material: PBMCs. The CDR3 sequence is CASSLGTGSSGYQETQYF. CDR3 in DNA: TGTGCCAGCAGCTTGGGTACGGGGTCTAGCGGGTACCAAGAGACCCAGTACTTC.